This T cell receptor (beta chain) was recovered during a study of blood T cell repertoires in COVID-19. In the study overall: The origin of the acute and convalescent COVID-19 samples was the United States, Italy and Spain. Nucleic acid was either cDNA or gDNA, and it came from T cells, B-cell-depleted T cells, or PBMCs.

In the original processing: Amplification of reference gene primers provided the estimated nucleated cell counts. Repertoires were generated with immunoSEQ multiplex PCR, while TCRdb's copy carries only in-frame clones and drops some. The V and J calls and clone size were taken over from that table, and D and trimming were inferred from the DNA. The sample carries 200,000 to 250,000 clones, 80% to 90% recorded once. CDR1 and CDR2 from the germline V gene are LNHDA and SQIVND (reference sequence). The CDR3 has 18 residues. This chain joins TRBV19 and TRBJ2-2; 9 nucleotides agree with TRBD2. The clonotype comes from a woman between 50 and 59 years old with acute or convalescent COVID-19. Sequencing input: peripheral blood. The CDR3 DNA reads TGTGCTACAGCGGCCTGGGCTAGCGGGACGATAACCACCGGGGAGCTGTTTTTT. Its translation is CATAAWASGTITTGELFF. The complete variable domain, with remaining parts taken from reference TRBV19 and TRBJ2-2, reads DGGITQSPKYLFRKEGQNVTLSCEQNLNHDAMYWYRQDPGQGLRLIYYSQIVNDFQKGDIAEGYSVSREKKESFPLTVTSAQKNPTAFYLCATAAWASGTITTGELFFGEGSRLTVL.